This passage covers 19 T cell receptor beta chains from one sample sequenced in a study of response to subunit inactivated influenza vaccine. MiXCR, run by TCRdb on the RT-PCR reads, gives a single entry per CDR3 protein. The table has about 540,000 distinct CDR3 sequences, 14% seen once; the top ten hold roughly 10%. Source: PBMCs from blood, taken roughly 13 days after vaccination. Source of these receptors: a man between 45 and 60 years old who received an inactivated influenza vaccine.

In this sample, this clonotype turned up a few times. The J gene is TRBJ2-1, the V gene TRBV5-6; the match to TRBD2 covers 10 bases. The CDR3 is made up of 15 amino acids. Germline V gives CDR1 SGHDT, CDR2 YYEEEE. Germline trimming cut 0 bases from V and 9 bases from J; bases unmatched to any gene: 6. The DNA for the CDR3 is TGTGCCAGCAGCTTGGAACTAGCGGGAACGGGTGAGCAGTTCTTC. This sequence encodes CASSLELAGTGEQFF.

The rearrangement links TRBV7-3 to TRBJ2-1; TRBD1 or TRBD2 may be the D gene (5 bases each). The V end was cut by 5 bases, the J end by 0 bases, with 14 bases between. Germline lookup yields CDR1 SGHTA and CDR2 FQGTGA. The CDR3 sequence is 16 residues long. CDR3 nucleotides: TGTGCCAGCAGCCCAATCCGGGGCAGCTCCTACAATGAGCAGTTCTTC. It encodes CASSPIRGSSYNEQFF.

The chain combines TRBV6-1 with TRBJ2-1, with 12 positions matching TRBD2. Trimming cost V 6 bases and J 9 bases; bases outside gene matches: 9. CDR1 is MNHNS and CDR2 is SASEGT in the germline V gene. This CDR3 has 15 residues. Written as DNA, the CDR3 is TGTGCCAGCAGGGTTTGGACTAGCGGGGTTGCTGAGCAGTTCTTC. Protein sequence: CASRVWTSGVAEQFF.

Many counts were recorded for this clonotype. DNA of the CDR3: TGTGCCAGCAGCCCGTGGACAGGGGAGGCCAGGGAGCTGTTTTTT. Protein product: CASSPWTGEARELFF. The V gene is TRBV3-1, the J gene TRBJ2-2, with TRBD1 matching 9 bases. V dropped 4 bases and J dropped 9; count of bases not matched to a gene: 9. CDR3 length: 15 residues. Germline V lookup: CDR1 LGHDT, CDR2 YNNKEL (reference sequence). Full variable domain (rest looked up from reference TRBV3-1 and TRBJ2-2): DTAVSQTPKYLVTQMGNDKSIKCEQNLGHDTMYWYKQDSKKFLKIMFSYNNKELIINETVPNRFSPKSPDKAHLNLHINSLELGDSAVYFCASSPWTGEARELFFGEGSRLTVL.

This chain joins TRBV19 and TRBJ2-3; D is ambiguous. The CDR3 runs 16 residues. V lost 7 bases and J 0 bases, leaving 17 bases between the germline ends. Germline V lookup: CDR1 LNHDA, CDR2 SQIVND (reference sequence). The CDR3 loop reads CASTQRRLPSTDTQYF. In nucleotides, the CDR3 is TGTGCCAGTACCCAAAGAAGGCTCCCTAGCACAGATACGCAGTATTTT.

About this clonotype itself: A read error may account for a junction end that differs from germline. The genes are TRBV7-2 and TRBJ2-1; perhaps TRBD2 as D (7 bases). Germline V CDR1 and CDR2: SGHTA, FQGNSA. The CDR3 is made up of 15 amino acids. In DNA form, the CDR3 reads TGTGCCAGCAGATTAGGGGGGGCGTCCTACAATGAGCAGTTCTTC. Amino acid sequence: CASRLGGASYNEQFF.

This clonotype was seen ten or more times. The CDR3: CASSWSDSDYEQYF. The CDR3 DNA sequence: TGTGCCAGCAGTTGGAGCGACTCCGACTACGAGCAGTACTTC. This chain uses TRBV12-3 or TRBV12-4 with TRBJ2-7; D unclear. The CDR3 has 14 residues. V was trimmed by 4 bases and J by 3 bases, leaving 13 bases between them.

This clonotype was picked up a small number of times. The chain recombines TRBV28 with TRBJ2-7, with D perhaps TRBD2 (6 bases). This CDR3 has 16 amino acids. The germline CDR1 and CDR2 sequences are MDHEN and SYDVKM. Between the trimmed V and J ends, which lost 5 bases and 4 bases, there was a span of 21 bases. The CDR3 is CASSPSGEAIPYEQYF. CDR3 bases: TGTGCCAGCAGTCCTTCCGGGGAGGCAATACCATACGAGCAGTACTTC.

This chain uses TRBV9 with TRBJ1-1, with TRBD1 matching 7 bases. Germline CDR1 is SGDLS and CDR2 is YYNGEE. CDR3 length: 12 residues. With V trimmed by 4 bases and J by 5 bases, 2 bases remained unmatched. The CDR3 DNA reads TGTGCCAGCAGCAAACAGGGGACTGAAGCTTTCTTT. Translation gives CASSKQGTEAFF.

The chain has TRBV20-1 and TRBJ2-1, with a possible D match to TRBD1 (6 bases). The germline V gene has CDR1 DFQATT and CDR2 SNEGSKA (reference sequence). Trimming stripped 0 bases from V and 9 bases from J, with 18 bases between. CDR3 length equals 15 residues. CDR3 in amino acids: CSARDRGGFFTEQFF. CDR3 DNA: TGCAGTGCTAGAGACCGTGGGGGCTTTTTCACTGAGCAGTTCTTC.

The V and J genes are TRBV3-1 and TRBJ2-3, with TRBD2 matching over 8 bases. Trimming at V came to 4 bases and at J to 6 bases, leaving 12 bases not matched to a gene. Germline assignment: CDR1 LGHDT and CDR2 YNNKEL (reference sequence). This CDR3 spans 16 amino acids. CDR3 in amino acids: CASSLYRTSIGDTQYF. The DNA of the CDR3 is TGTGCCAGCAGCCTCTACAGGACTAGCATAGGGGATACGCAGTATTTT.

This clonotype has only a few counts. This chain links TRBV10-3 with TRBJ2-1; TRBD2 is a possible D gene (6 bases). The CDR3 contains 13 residues. Germline V gene data show CDR1 as ENHRY and CDR2 as SYGVKD. V gave up 6 bases and J gave up 10 bases, with 16 bases separating them. The CDR3 DNA reads as TGTGCCATCAGGGGGCTAGCGATCGGAGAGCAGTTCTTC. It is translated as CAIRGLAIGEQFF.

This clonotype was detected only a few times. The V and J genes are TRBV6-5 and TRBJ1-2, with D unclear. In germline, CDR1 is MNHEY, CDR2 SVGAGI. This CDR3 has 16 amino acids. V was shortened by 3 bases and J by 2 bases, with 16 bases between the two germline ends. CDR3 nucleotide sequence: TGTGCCAGCAGTTATTCGACTCCAACTGCAAACTATGGCTACACCTTC. Translated, it gives CASSYSTPTANYGYTF.

V usage is TRBV15 and J usage is TRBJ2-5; 9 bases are a match to TRBD1. CDR3 length: 14 residues. Germline V gene lookup returns CDR1 LNHNV and CDR2 YYDKDF (reference sequence). V trimming: 5 bases; J trimming: 7 bases; junction bases outside the gene matches: 8. CDR3 in DNA: TGTGCCACCAGCCGGAACAGGGGGCAGGCGACCCAGTACTTC. This translates into CATSRNRGQATQYF.

The chain employs TRBV20-1 and TRBJ2-2, with D uncertain. The germline V and J ends were trimmed by 2 bases and 3 bases, with 7 bases remaining between them. This CDR3 is built from 13 residues. Germline-derived CDR1 and CDR2 are DFQATT and SNEGSKA (reference sequence). CDR3 DNA: TGCAGTGCTAGACACCGGGACACCGGGGAGCTGTTTTTT. Amino acid sequence: CSARHRDTGELFF.

This clonotype occurred a few times. This sequence joins TRBV7-2 and TRBJ2-2, with D possibly TRBD2 on 5 matching bases. Trimming took off 2 bases at V and 8 bases at J, with 15 bases between the two ends. CDR3 length equals 15 residues. Germline-derived CDR1 and CDR2 are SGHTA and FQGNSA. For the CDR3, the DNA is TGTGCCAGCAGCTTAATGGACCTAGCCAGGGGGGAGCTGTTTTTT. It encodes CASSLMDLARGELFF.

J is TRBJ2-5 and V is TRBV29-1; 13 bases match TRBD2. The length of the CDR3 is 13 residues. V gave up 7 bases and J gave up 7 bases; unmatched junction bases: 6. CDR1 and CDR2 (germline): SQVTM, ANQGSEA. Here the CDR3 DNA reads TGCAGCGGGGGACTAGCGGGGACCGGGACCCAGTACTTC. Translated, it gives CSGGLAGTGTQYF.

The genes are TRBV12-3 or TRBV12-4 and TRBJ2-1; tentative D call: TRBD2 (6 bases). Trimming took 1 base from V and 5 from J, leaving 9 bases between them. The CDR3 is made up of 14 amino acids. CDR3 sequence: CASSLGRRDNEQFF. The CDR3 DNA reads TGTGCCAGCAGTTTAGGTCGGAGGGACAATGAGCAGTTCTTC.

This chain connects TRBV4-3 to TRBJ2-1; D is possibly TRBD2 (5 bases). The V gene lost 1 base and the J gene lost 4 bases, with 17 bases spanning the gap. The CDR3 extends over 17 amino acids. Germline lookup yields CDR1 LGHNA and CDR2 YSLEER. The CDR3 loop reads CASSQAIPGNSYNEQFF. The CDR3 region has the DNA TGCGCCAGCAGCCAAGCTATCCCGGGAAACAGTTACAATGAGCAGTTCTTC.